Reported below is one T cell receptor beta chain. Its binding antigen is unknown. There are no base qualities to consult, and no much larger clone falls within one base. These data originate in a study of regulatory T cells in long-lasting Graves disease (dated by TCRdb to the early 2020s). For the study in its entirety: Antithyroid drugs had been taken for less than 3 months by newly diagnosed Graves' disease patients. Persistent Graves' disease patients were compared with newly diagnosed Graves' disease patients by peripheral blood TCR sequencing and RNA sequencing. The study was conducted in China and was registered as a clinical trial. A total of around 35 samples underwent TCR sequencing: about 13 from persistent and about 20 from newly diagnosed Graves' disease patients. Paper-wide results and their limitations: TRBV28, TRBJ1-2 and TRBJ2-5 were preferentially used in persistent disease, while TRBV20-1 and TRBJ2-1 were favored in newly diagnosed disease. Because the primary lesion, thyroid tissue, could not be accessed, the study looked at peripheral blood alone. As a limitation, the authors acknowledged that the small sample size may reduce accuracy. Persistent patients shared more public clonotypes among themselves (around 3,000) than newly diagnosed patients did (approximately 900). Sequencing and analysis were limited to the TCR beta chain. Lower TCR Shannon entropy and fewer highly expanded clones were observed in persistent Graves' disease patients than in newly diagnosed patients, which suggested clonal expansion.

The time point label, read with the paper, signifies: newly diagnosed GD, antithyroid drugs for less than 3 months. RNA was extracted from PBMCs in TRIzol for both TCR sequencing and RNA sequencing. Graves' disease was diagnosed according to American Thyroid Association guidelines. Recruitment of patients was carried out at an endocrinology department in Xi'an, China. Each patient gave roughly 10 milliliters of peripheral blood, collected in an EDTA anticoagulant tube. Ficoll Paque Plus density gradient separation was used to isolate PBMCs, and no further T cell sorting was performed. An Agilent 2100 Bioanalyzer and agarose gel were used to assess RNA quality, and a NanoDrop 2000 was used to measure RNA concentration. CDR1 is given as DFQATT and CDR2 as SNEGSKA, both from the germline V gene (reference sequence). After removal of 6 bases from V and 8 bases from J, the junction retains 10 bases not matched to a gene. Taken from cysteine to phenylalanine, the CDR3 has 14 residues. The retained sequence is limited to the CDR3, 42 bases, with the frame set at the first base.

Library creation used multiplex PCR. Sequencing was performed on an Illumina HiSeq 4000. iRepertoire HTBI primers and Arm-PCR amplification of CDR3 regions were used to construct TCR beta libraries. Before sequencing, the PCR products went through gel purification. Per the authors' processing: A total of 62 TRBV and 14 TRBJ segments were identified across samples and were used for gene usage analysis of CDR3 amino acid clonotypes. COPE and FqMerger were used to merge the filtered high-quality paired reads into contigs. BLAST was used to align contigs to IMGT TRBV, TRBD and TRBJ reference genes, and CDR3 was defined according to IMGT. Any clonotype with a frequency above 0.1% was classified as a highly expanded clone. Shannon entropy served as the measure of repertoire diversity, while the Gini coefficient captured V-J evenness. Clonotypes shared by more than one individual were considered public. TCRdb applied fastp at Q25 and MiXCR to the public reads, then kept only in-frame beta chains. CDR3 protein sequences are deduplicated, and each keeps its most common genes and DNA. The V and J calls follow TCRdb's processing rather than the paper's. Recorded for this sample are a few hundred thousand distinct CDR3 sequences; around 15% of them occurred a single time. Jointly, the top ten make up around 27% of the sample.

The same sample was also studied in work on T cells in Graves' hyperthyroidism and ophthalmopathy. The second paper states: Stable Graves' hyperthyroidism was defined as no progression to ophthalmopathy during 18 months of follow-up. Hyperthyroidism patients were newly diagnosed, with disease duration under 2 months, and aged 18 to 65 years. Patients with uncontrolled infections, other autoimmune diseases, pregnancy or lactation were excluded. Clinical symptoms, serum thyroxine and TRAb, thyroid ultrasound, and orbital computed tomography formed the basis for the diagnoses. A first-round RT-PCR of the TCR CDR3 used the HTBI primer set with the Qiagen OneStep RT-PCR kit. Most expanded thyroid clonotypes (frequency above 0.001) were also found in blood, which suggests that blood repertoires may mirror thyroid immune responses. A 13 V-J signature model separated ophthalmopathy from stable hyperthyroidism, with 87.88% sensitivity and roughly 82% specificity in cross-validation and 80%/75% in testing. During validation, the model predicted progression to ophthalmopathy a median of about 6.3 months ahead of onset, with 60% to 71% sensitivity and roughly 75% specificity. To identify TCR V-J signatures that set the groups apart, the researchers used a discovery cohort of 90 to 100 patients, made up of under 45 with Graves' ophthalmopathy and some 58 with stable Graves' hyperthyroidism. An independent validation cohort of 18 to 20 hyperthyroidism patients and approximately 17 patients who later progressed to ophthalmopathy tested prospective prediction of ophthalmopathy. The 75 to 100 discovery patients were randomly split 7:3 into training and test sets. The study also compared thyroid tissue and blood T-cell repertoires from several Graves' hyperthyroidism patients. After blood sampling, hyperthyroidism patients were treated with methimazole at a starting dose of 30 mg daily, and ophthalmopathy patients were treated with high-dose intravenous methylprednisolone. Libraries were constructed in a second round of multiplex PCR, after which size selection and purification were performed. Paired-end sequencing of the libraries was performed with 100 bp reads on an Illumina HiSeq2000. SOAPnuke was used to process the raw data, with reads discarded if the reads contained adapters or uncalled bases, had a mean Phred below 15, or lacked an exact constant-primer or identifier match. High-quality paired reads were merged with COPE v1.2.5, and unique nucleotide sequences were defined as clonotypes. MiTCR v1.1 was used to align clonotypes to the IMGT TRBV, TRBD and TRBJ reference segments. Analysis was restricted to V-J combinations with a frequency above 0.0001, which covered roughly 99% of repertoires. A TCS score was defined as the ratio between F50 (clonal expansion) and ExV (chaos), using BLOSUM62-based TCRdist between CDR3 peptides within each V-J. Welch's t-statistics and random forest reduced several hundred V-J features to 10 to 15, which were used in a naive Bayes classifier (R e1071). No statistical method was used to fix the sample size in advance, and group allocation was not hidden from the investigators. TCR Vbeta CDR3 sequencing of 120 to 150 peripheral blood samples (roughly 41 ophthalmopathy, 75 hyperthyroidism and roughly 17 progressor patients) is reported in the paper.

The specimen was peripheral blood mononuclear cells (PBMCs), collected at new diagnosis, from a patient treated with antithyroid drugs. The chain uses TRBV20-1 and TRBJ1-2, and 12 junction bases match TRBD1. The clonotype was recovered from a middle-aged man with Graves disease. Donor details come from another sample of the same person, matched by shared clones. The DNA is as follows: TGCAGTGCATTCGGATGGGACAGGGGGCCCGGCTACACCTTC. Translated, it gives CSAFGWDRGPGYTF.